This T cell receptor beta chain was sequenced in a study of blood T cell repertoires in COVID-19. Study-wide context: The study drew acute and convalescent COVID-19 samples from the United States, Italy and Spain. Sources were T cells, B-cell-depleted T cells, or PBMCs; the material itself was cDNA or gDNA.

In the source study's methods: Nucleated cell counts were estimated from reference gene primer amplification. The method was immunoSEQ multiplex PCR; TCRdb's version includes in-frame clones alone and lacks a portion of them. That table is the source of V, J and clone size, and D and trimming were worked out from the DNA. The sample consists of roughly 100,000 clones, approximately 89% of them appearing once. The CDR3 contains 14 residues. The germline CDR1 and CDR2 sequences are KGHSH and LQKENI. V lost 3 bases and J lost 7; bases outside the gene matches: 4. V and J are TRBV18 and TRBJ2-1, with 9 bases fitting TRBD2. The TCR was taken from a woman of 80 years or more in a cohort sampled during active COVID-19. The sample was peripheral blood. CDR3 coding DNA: TGTGCCAGCTCACCGGCGGGGGGGCAGAATGAGCAGTTCTTC. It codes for CASSPAGGQNEQFF.